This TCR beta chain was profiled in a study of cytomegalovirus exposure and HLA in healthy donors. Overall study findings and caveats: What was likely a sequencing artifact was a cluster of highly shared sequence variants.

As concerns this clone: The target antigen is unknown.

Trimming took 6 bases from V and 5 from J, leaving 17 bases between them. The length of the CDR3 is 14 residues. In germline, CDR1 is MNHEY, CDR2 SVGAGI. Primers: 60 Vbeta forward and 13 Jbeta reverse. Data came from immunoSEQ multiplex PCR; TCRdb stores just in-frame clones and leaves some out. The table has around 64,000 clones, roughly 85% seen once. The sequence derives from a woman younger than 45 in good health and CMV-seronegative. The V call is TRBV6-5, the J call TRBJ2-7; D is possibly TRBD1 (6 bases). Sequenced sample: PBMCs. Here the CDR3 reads CASSPEGGRNEQYF. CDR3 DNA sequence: TGTGCCAGCAGCCCGGAAGGGGGTAGGAACGAGCAGTACTTC.